These 18 T cell receptor beta chains share one sample of origin, sequenced in a study of CD8+CD57+ T cells in acquired aplastic anemia listed by TCRdb under 2018. Reads for this sample came from an Illumina HiSeq 2000. Genomic DNA served as template for TCR beta VDJ combination and CDR3 sequence profiling. Starting from the raw public reads, TCRdb applied fastp trimming at Q25, assembled clones with MiXCR and retained in-frame beta chains. Every entry covers one CDR3 protein and lists the most common genes and DNA from its rows. The sample data list 170,000 or so distinct CDR3 sequences, and roughly 50% of these were observed just once. Of the sample, over 25% falls within the top ten clones. Expansion of CD8+CD57+ cells had been shown by flow cytometry in the patients chosen for sequencing. The sequenced sample consisted of sorted CD4+, CD8+, or CD8+CD57+ T cells (not recorded which) from PBMCs. These receptors originate from a human donor with aplastic anemia.

This clonotype has ten or more counts. The chain is built from TRBV11-2 and TRBJ2-7; weak D call: TRBD2 (6 bases). Trimming cost V 1 base and J 0 bases, with 10 bases left between them. The length of the CDR3 is 15 residues. Germline V gives CDR1 SGHAT, CDR2 FQNNGV. The CDR3 sequence is CASSLGRDSSYEQYF. DNA for the CDR3: TGTGCCAGCAGCTTAGGGCGGGATAGCTCCTACGAGCAGTACTTC.

This chain joins TRBV5-1 and TRBJ2-7; 7 nucleotides agree with TRBD1. The CDR3 has 14 residues. Losses at the gene ends were 0 bases for V and 6 bases for J; bases not matched to a gene: 6. From germline, CDR1 is SGHRS and CDR2 YFSETQ. Written as DNA, the CDR3 is TGCGCCAGCAGCTTGGGAGGGGGCGCGGGCGAGCAGTACTTC. It yields the protein CASSLGGGAGEQYF.

This clonotype was detected only a few times. The chain carries TRBV29-1 and TRBJ2-5; D is uncertain. The CDR3 runs 10 residues. Between the trimmed V and J ends, which lost 5 bases and 4 bases, there was a span of 5 bases. CDR1 is SQVTM, CDR2 ANQGSEA, per germline. CDR3: CSVQSETQYF. The CDR3 nucleotides are TGCAGCGTTCAATCAGAGACCCAGTACTTC.

This clonotype has at least ten counts. The chain carries TRBV29-1 and TRBJ1-3; D gene ambiguous. There are 14 residues in the CDR3. The germline V gene has CDR1 SQVTM and CDR2 ANQGSEA. Trimming took 2 bases from V and 0 from J, leaving 8 bases between them. The DNA of the CDR3 is TGCAGCGTTGAAAGTACCGACTCTGGAAACACCATATATTTT. Its translation is CSVESTDSGNTIYF. The complete variable domain, with remaining parts taken from reference TRBV29-1 and TRBJ1-3, reads SAVISQKPSRDICQRGTSLTIQCQVDSQVTMMFWYRQQPGQSLTLIATANQGSEATYESGFVIDKFPISRPNLTFSTLTVSNMSPEDSSIYLCSVESTDSGNTIYFGEGSWLTVV.

This clonotype came up many times. V and J are TRBV9 and TRBJ2-7; TRBD1 matches at 12 bases. The CDR3 runs 15 residues. From germline, CDR1 is SGDLS and CDR2 YYNGEE. V shed 5 bases, J shed 5 bases, and the junction held 8 bases outside the gene matches. The CDR3 here is CASSAGTGGGDEQYF. Written as DNA, the CDR3 is TGTGCCAGCAGTGCCGGGACAGGGGGCGGGGACGAGCAGTACTTC.

In the case of this clonotype: A read error may explain this, as a much larger clone is one base away. The chain has TRBV4-1 and TRBJ2-5; no reliable D call. Germline V gene data show CDR1 as MGHRA and CDR2 as YSYEKL. V lost 0 bases and J lost 0, with 8 bases in between. The CDR3 runs to 15 residues. CDR3 bases: TGCGCCAGCAGCCAAGATTCCGCGTACCAAGAGACCCAGTACTTC. This gives the protein CASSQDSAYQETQYF.

The gene calls are TRBV5-6 and TRBJ1-6, with 10 bases identical to TRBD1. Looked up from germline, CDR1 is SGHDT and CDR2 is YYEEEE. The CDR3 loop spans 16 amino acids. The V and J ends lost 4 bases and 7 bases, in that order; junction bases with no gene match: 8. DNA for the CDR3: TGTGCCAGCAGCCCTGGGACAGGGGCCCTAAATTCACCCCTCCACTTT. Protein sequence: CASSPGTGALNSPLHF.

This clonotype was recorded at least ten times. The V and J genes are TRBV7-9 and TRBJ1-1; possible D gene TRBD1, 5 bases. Trimming pared 5 bases from V and 3 bases from J, leaving 7 bases between. CDR1 SEHNR and CDR2 FQNEAQ come from the germline V gene (reference sequence). The CDR3 sequence is 12 residues long. The CDR3 loop is CASSTGYTEAFF. In nucleotides, the CDR3 is TGTGCCAGCAGCACAGGATACACTGAAGCTTTCTTT.

This clonotype was seen repeatedly, ten times or more. The V gene is TRBV30, the J gene TRBJ2-7; D uncertain. Per germline, CDR1 GTSNPN and CDR2 SVGIG (reference sequence). The V end was cut by 2 bases, the J end by 3 bases, with 8 bases between. The CDR3 length is 12 residues. CDR3 in DNA: TGTGCCTGGAGTTTGAACGTCTACGAGCAGTACTTC. Protein product: CAWSLNVYEQYF.

The sample holds one count of this clonotype. Sequence at one end of the junction differs from germline and may be a read error. This rearrangement joins TRBV20-1 to TRBJ2-3, with D possibly matching TRBD2 (6 bases). Germline V gives CDR1 DFQATT, CDR2 SNEGSKA (reference sequence). The CDR3 is 14 amino acids. The CDR3 sequence is CSDRLDVVADTQDF. The CDR3 DNA sequence: TGCAGCGATCGACTAGACGTGGTGGCAGATACGCAGGATTTT.

In its sample, this clonotype was seen once. V usage is TRBV19 and J usage is TRBJ1-1; D not certain. V lost 0 bases and J lost 1, with 3 bases in between. Germline V lookup: CDR1 LNHDA, CDR2 SQIVND (reference sequence). This CDR3 has 13 residues. The CDR3 bases are TGTGCCAGTAGTATAGAAAGGAACACTGAAGCTTTCTTT. Residues: CASSIERNTEAFF.

This sequence joins TRBV24-1 and TRBJ2-3; D remains ambiguous. Trimming pared 3 bases from V and 1 base from J, leaving 7 bases between. This CDR3 has 14 residues. Germline V lookup: CDR1 KGHDR, CDR2 SFDVKD. The CDR3 nucleotides read TGTGCCACCAGTGATGCTGGGGGCACAGATACGCAGTATTTT. Amino acids: CATSDAGGTDTQYF.

This clonotype occurred once. CDR3 residues: CSASPGTGNYGYTF. For the CDR3, the DNA is TGCAGTGCTAGCCCAGGGACAGGGAACTATGGCTACACCTTC. The chain links TRBV20-1 to TRBJ1-2, with 9 bases that match TRBD1. CDR3 size: 14 residues. The germline V gene encodes CDR1 DFQATT and CDR2 SNEGSKA (reference sequence). The ends lost 3 bases at V and 2 bases at J; junction bases unmatched: 4.

This clonotype occurred many times. CDR3 loop: CATSREGANEQYF. CDR3 nucleotide sequence: TGTGCCACCAGCAGAGAAGGGGCGAACGAGCAGTACTTC. The chain joins TRBV15 to TRBJ2-7; perhaps TRBD1 as D (5 bases). CDR3 length: 13 residues. Germline V gene data show CDR1 as LNHNV and CDR2 as YYDKDF (reference sequence). Trimming cost V 0 bases and J 5 bases, with 8 bases left between them.

The V and J genes are TRBV3-1 and TRBJ2-1; tentative D call: TRBD1 (6 bases). This CDR3 has 18 residues. V was cut by 4 bases and J by 2 bases, with 21 bases left in between. Germline CDR1 is LGHDT and CDR2 is YNNKEL (reference sequence). Written as DNA, the CDR3 is TGTGCCAGCAGCCCAGAGGGGGTAGTTAGCGAGACCTACAATGAGCAGTTCTTC. Translated, it gives CASSPEGVVSETYNEQFF.

This chain connects TRBV19 to TRBJ1-2, with TRBD1 as a possible D gene (5 bases). V was pared by 4 bases and J by 0 bases, with 12 bases between. This CDR3 comprises 15 residues. The germline gives CDR1 LNHDA, CDR2 SQIVND (reference sequence). The chain's CDR3 is CASSTGDGTNYGYTF. In DNA form, the CDR3 reads TGTGCCAGTAGTACCGGGGACGGAACTAACTATGGCTACACCTTC.

The chain joins TRBV25-1 to TRBJ2-1; D might be TRBD2 (7 bases). The CDR3 loop spans 15 amino acids. V was clipped by 2 bases and J by 1 base, with 9 bases between them. From germline, CDR1 is MGHDK and CDR2 SYGVNS. CDR3 residues: CASSEEGGSYNEQFF. DNA for the CDR3: TGTGCCAGCAGTGAAGAGGGGGGGTCCTACAATGAGCAGTTCTTC.

Concerning this clonotype itself: A read error is possible here, since a much larger clone lies one base away. The chain couples TRBV5-4 to TRBJ1-2; D call uncertain. Germline loops: CDR1 SGHNT, CDR2 YYREEE (reference sequence). The V gene lost 4 bases and the J gene lost 5 bases, with 18 bases spanning the gap. This CDR3 has 15 residues. CDR3: CASSPDAIVGYGYTF. CDR3 sequence (DNA): TGTGCCAGCAGCCCGGATGCTATCGTGGGGTATGGCTACACCTTC.